The sequence of this TCR beta chain was determined in a study of OX40 agonist ivuxolimab in advanced cancers. Study-wide background: Recorded diagnoses for dose-escalation patients were hepatocellular carcinoma, melanoma, renal cell or head and neck cancer.

Data came from immunoSEQ multiplex PCR; TCRdb stores just in-frame clones and leaves some out. The sample consists of tens of thousands of clones, over 80% of them appearing once. General observations from the study: On average, CD8+ T cells showed a greater number of expanded clones than CD4+.

Germline CDR1 reads SGHDT; CDR2 reads YYEEEE. The germline V and J ends were trimmed by 0 bases and 4 bases, with 7 bases remaining between them. The CDR3 sequence is 13 residues long. This clone appeared a single time. Its specificity is unknown. Material: CD4+ or CD8+ T cells sorted from blood, obtained in a trial of the OX40 agonist ivuxolimab. The origin of this receptor is an adult with an advanced solid tumor such as melanoma, head and neck, liver or kidney cancer. The chain employs TRBV5-6 and TRBJ1-1; D is uncertain. For the CDR3, the DNA is TGTGCCAGCAGCTTGGCCAGCCGCACTGAAGCTTTCTTT. It specifies CASSLASRTEAFF.